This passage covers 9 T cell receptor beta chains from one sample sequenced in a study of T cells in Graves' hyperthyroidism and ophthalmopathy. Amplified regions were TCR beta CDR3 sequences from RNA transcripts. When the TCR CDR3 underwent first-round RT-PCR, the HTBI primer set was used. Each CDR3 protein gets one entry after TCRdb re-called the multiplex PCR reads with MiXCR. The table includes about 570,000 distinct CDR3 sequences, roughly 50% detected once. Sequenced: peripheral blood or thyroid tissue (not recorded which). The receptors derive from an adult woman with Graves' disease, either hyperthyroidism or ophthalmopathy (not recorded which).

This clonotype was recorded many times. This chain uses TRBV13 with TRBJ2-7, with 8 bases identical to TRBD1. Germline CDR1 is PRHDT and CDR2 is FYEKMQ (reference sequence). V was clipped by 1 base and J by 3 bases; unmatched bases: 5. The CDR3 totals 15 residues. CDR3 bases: TGTGCCAGCAGCTTAGTGGGACAGGCGGACTACGAGCAGTACTTC. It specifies CASSLVGQADYEQYF. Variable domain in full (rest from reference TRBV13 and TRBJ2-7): AAGVIQSPRHLIKEKRETATLKCYPIPRHDTVYWYQQGPGQDPQFLISFYEKMQSDKGSIPDRFSAQQFSDYHSELNMSSLELGDSALYFCASSLVGQADYEQYFGPGTRLTVT.

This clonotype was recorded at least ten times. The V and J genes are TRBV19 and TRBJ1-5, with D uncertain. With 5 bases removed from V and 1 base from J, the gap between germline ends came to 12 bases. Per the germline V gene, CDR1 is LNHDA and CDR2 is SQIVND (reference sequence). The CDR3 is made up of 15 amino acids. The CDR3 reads CASSRTSPSNQPQHF. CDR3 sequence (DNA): TGTGCCAGTAGTCGAACCAGTCCGAGCAATCAGCCCCAGCATTTT.

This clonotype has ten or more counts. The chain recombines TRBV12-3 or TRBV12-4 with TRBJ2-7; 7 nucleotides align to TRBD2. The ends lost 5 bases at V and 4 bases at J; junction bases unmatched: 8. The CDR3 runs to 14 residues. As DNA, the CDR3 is TGTGCCAGCAGTCCCCGCAGGGAGGGATACGAGCAGTACTTC. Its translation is CASSPRREGYEQYF.

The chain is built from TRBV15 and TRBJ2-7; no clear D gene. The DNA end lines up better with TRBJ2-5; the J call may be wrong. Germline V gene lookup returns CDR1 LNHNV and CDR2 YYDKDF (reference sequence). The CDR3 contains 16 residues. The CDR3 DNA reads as TGTGCCACCAGCAGAGATCGGACGTCCTGGCTAGAGACCCAGTACTTC. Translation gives CATSRDRTSWLETQYF.

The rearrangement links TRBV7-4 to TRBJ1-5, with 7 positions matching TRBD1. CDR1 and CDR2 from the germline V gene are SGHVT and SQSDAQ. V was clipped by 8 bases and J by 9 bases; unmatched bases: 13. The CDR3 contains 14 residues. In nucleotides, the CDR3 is TGTGCCAGCTGCACCGGGACAGCCTCGGGGCCCCAGCATTTT. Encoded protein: CASCTGTASGPQHF.

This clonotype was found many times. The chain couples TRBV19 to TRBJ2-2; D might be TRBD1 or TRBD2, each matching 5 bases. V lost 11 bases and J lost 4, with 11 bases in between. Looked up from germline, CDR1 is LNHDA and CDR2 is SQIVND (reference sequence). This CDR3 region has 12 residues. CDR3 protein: CASKGSTGELFF. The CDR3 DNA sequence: TGTGCCTCCAAGGGGAGCACCGGGGAGCTGTTTTTT.

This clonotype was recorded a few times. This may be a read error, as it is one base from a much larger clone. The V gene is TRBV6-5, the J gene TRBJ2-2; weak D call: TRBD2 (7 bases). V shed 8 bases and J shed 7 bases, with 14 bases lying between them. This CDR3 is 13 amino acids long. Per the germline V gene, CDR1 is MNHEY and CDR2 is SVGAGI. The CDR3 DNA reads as TGTGCCAGCGGTTGGGGGGGCGACGGGGAGCTGTTTTTT. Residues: CASGWGGDGELFF.

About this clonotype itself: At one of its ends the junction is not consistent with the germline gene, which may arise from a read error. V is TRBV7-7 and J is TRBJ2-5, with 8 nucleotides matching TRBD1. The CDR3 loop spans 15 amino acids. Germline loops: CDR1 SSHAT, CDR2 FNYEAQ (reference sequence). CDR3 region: CASSLQGAGKETQYF. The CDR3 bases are TGTGCTAGCAGCTTGCAGGGGGCAGGGAAAGAGACCCAGTACTTC. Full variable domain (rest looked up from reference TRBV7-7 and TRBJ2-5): GAGVSQSPRYKVTKRGQDVTLRCDPISSHATLYWYQQALGQGPEFLTYFNYEAQPDKSGLPSDRFSAERPEGSISTLTIQRTEQRDSAMYRCASSLQGAGKETQYFGPGTRLLVL.

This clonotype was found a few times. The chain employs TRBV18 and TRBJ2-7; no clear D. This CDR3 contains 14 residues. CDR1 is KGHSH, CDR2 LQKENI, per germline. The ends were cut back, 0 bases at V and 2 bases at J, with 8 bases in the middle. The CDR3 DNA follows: TGTGCCAGCTCACCACCCGGCAGAACCTACGAGCAGTACTTC. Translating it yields CASSPPGRTYEQYF.